This TCR beta chain was observed in a study of blood T cell repertoires in COVID-19. Across the study: Samples taken during acute and convalescent COVID-19 were collected in the United States, Italy and Spain.

Original handling: By means of reference gene primer amplification, nucleated cell counts were estimated. The repertoire was sequenced with immunoSEQ multiplex PCR; TCRdb's copy has only in-frame clones and lacks some. V, J and clone size are taken as reported in that table, and D and trimming were inferred from the DNA itself. Found here are approximately 300,000 clones, 87% of them singletons; the top ten hold approximately 5.2%. Participant reports of clinical history set cohort assignment. Donors of Cohort 3 who recovered were those that had two negative PCRs, clearance, or symptom resolution. Deletions cut 6 bases from V and 9 bases from J, with 9 bases between. The CDR3 contains 11 residues. Turning to this clone: Additional DNA sequences in this sample encode the identical CDR3.

The chain links TRBV12-3 or TRBV12-4 to TRBJ1-5; D gene ambiguous. The receptor's source is a woman aged 25 to 45 who had recovered from COVID-19. Material for sequencing was PBMCs or T cells enriched from blood (not recorded which). The CDR3 sequence: CASSLGGPQHF. The DNA of the CDR3 is TGTGCCAGCAGCCTCGGTGGGCCCCAGCATTTT.